This TCR beta chain is drawn from a study of radiotherapy plus CTLA-4 blockade in lung cancer. Study at large: Patients showed objective responses in around a sixth of cases and disease control in less than 35%. Study results and caveats: It was early blood T cell clone dynamics, with interferon-beta, that reportedly best predicted response. Tumor-origin TCR clones grew in blood after radiotherapy plus ipilimumab.

Germline values: CDR1 SSHAT, CDR2 FNYEAQ (reference sequence). The CDR3 totals 13 residues. Focal radiation with ipilimumab CTLA-4 blockade was given to patients with chemo-refractory metastatic non-small-cell lung cancer. In the case of this clone: What it recognizes is unknown. At one boundary the junction diverges from the germline segment, which might be a read error.

Some clones are missing from TCRdb's copy, which holds only in-frame ones; the method was immunoSEQ multiplex PCR. The sample consists of around 99,000 clones, around 90% of them appearing once. Sequenced material: peripheral blood, taken from a patient treated with radiotherapy plus ipilimumab. The V gene is TRBV7-7, the J gene TRBJ2-5; D gene unclear. The source of this sequence is a human donor with non-small cell lung cancer that progressed on radiotherapy plus ipilimumab. The CDR3 DNA follows: TGTGCTAGCAGCCCCCAACTGGTGAAGACCCAGTACTTC. It translates to CASSPQLVKTQYF. Supplemented by reference TRBV7-7 and TRBJ2-5, the full variable domain reads GAGVSQSPRYKVTKRGQDVTLRCDPISSHATLYWYQQALGQGPEFLTYFNYEAQPDKSGLPSDRFSAERPEGSISTLTIQRTEQRDSAMYRCASSPQLVKTQYFGPGTRLLVL.